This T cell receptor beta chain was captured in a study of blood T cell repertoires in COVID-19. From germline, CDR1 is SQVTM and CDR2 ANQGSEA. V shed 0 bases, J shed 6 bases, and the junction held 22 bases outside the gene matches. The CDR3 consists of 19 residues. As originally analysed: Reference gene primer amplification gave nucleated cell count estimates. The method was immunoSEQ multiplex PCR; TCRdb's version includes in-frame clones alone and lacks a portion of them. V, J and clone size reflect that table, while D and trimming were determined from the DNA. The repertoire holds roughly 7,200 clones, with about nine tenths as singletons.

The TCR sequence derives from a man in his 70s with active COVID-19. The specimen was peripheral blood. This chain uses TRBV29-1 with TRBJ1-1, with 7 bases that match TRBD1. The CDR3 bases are TGCAGCGTTGAAGATCTTTCGGTCGGGACAGCTACATCCTTACCTGAAGCTTTCTTT. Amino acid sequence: CSVEDLSVGTATSLPEAFF.